The 28 T cell receptor beta chains reported below all come from one sample, sequenced in a study of blood T cell repertoires in COVID-19. Assay used: immunoSEQ multiplex PCR; TCRdb lists only in-frame clones, some missing. Here the sample spans around 110,000 clones, 84% being singletons. Sequenced: PBMCs or T cells enriched from blood (not recorded which). The source of these receptors is a woman in her 30s who had recovered from COVID-19.

The CDR3 DNA reads TGTGCCAGCAGCGTTGGTGGGTTCGAACTACACACCTTC. Its protein is CASSVGGFELHTF. The J gene is TRBJ1-2, the V gene TRBV9; D call uncertain. V shed 2 bases and J shed 12 bases, with 17 bases lying between them. CDR1 is SGDLS, CDR2 YYNGEE, per germline. The CDR3 is 13 amino acids.

This clone was seen more than once but under ten times. CDR3 in DNA: TGTGCCAGCAGTTTAGGCGGCGGGGCCTACGAGCAGTACTTC. It codes for CASSLGGGAYEQYF. The chain couples TRBV28 to TRBJ2-7; TRBD2 might be the D (6 bases). CDR1 is MDHEN, CDR2 SYDVKM, per germline. The germline V and J ends were trimmed by 2 bases and 2 bases, with 10 bases remaining between them. The CDR3 consists of 14 residues.

This clone was picked up one time. This chain links TRBV28 with TRBJ2-1, with 7 bases that match TRBD2. The CDR3 extends over 13 amino acids. The germline CDR1 and CDR2 sequences are MDHEN and SYDVKM. The V and J ends lost 6 bases and 3 bases, in that order; junction bases with no gene match: 2. The DNA for the CDR3 is TGTGCCAGCAGCCAGCGGGGCTACAATGAGCAGTTCTTC. Translating it yields CASSQRGYNEQFF.

The chain joins TRBV18 to TRBJ2-1; 9 positions match TRBD2. The CDR3 length is 15 residues. With V trimmed by 6 bases and J by 4 bases, 7 bases remained unmatched. Germline CDR1 is KGHSH and CDR2 is LQKENI. CDR3 protein: CASSPIAGVYNEQFF. The DNA for the CDR3 is TGTGCCAGCTCTCCTATAGCGGGAGTTTACAATGAGCAGTTCTTC.

This rearrangement joins TRBV6-5 to TRBJ2-7, with 7 bases fitting TRBD1. The junction had 5 bases not matched to a gene; V was cut back by 5 bases and J by 4 bases. The CDR3 has 13 amino acids. Germline loops: CDR1 MNHEY, CDR2 SVGAGI. The CDR3 is CASSHLQGYEQYF. The CDR3 nucleotides read TGTGCCAGCAGTCACTTACAGGGGTACGAGCAGTACTTC.

By frequency in the sample, this clone is medium-sized. This chain uses TRBV9 with TRBJ2-5, with 11 positions matching TRBD1. The V gene's germline CDR1 is SGDLS and CDR2 YYNGEE. The J segment lost 7 bases and the V segment lost 3 bases, leaving 8 bases of the junction unmatched. This CDR3 is built from 15 residues. The CDR3 spells CASSAGQGARGTQYF. In DNA, the CDR3 is TGTGCCAGCAGCGCTGGACAGGGGGCGCGAGGGACCCAGTACTTC.

V and J are TRBV6-2 or TRBV6-3 and TRBJ1-2; D call uncertain. The V and J ends lost 2 bases and 8 bases respectively, with 15 bases between them. CDR1 and CDR2 (germline): MNHEY, SVGEGT. The CDR3 contains 14 residues. CDR3 DNA: TGTGCCAGCAGTTACACGGTTTTGGTTCTAGGCTACACCTTC. This sequence encodes CASSYTVLVLGYTF.

The V and J genes are TRBV7-2 and TRBJ2-1; possible D gene TRBD1, 6 bases. The CDR3 totals 16 residues. Germline assignment: CDR1 SGHTA and CDR2 FQGNSA. V gave up 2 bases and J gave up 4 bases, with 15 bases separating them. CDR3 DNA sequence: TGTGCCAGCAGCTTAAGACCGCAGGGGTTGTACAATGAGCAGTTCTTC. Translating gives CASSLRPQGLYNEQFF.

The chain uses TRBV7-2 and TRBJ2-2; 10 bases match TRBD2. The V segment lost 4 bases and the J segment 10 bases; nucleotides outside the gene matches: 6. CDR1 and CDR2 (germline): SGHTA, FQGNSA. The CDR3 totals 14 residues. CDR3 sequence reads: CASSSSGRVTELFF. The CDR3 DNA sequence: TGTGCCAGCAGCTCCAGCGGGAGGGTAACGGAGCTGTTTTTT.

The count of this clone is one. The chain carries TRBV4-3 and TRBJ2-7; 10 nucleotides line up with TRBD1. J was trimmed by 13 bases and V by 0 bases; bases with no gene match: 18. The CDR3 contains 17 residues. Germline values: CDR1 LGHNA, CDR2 YSLEER. The CDR3 loop is CASSQDYGQGGPTRDYF. The CDR3, as DNA: TGCGCCAGCAGCCAAGATTACGGACAGGGGGGCCCTACGAGGGATTACTTC.

This clone was counted a single time. V usage is TRBV5-1 and J usage is TRBJ2-7; 12 bases align to TRBD1. J lost 6 bases, V lost 8 bases, and 6 bases had no gene match. Germline V gene lookup returns CDR1 SGHRS and CDR2 YFSETQ. This CDR3 spans 13 amino acids. This CDR3 reads CASTGTGGREQYF. CDR3 coding DNA: TGCGCCAGTACCGGGACAGGGGGCCGCGAGCAGTACTTC.

The rearrangement joins TRBV9 to TRBJ1-4, with 7 positions matching TRBD1. Unmatched junction bases numbered 11, after V lost 4 bases and J lost 8 bases. Germline V gene data show CDR1 as SGDLS and CDR2 as YYNGEE. The CDR3 extends over 15 amino acids. CDR3 bases: TGTGCCAGCAGCCCATCCGGGACAGCCCTGGAAAAACTGTTTTTT. Its translation is CASSPSGTALEKLFF.

This chain connects TRBV5-1 to TRBJ1-2; D gene unclear. V dropped 5 bases and J dropped 8 bases, with 16 bases sitting between them. Germline-derived CDR1 and CDR2 are SGHRS and YFSETQ. The CDR3 spans 13 residues. The CDR3 DNA follows: TGCGCCAGCAGTCGTGGGCATGATATCGGCTACACCTTC. Translated: CASSRGHDIGYTF.

V and J are TRBV5-6 and TRBJ1-3, with a tentative D call TRBD1 (5 bases). The CDR3 runs 17 residues. The V gene's germline CDR1 is SGHDT and CDR2 YYEEEE. Trimming removed 3 bases at V and 0 bases at J, with 16 bases between. The DNA for the CDR3 is TGTGCCAGCAGCTCGGAGGTTGGGGGGATCTCTGGAAACACCATATATTTT. Translating it yields CASSSEVGGISGNTIYF.

CDR3 residues: CSVDPPLAGGPRSTDTQYF. The DNA for the CDR3 is TGCAGCGTTGACCCACCACTAGCGGGAGGGCCTAGGAGCACAGATACGCAGTATTTT. The V and J genes are TRBV29-1 and TRBJ2-3; 13 bases fit TRBD2. Losses at the gene ends were 3 bases for V and 0 bases for J; bases not matched to a gene: 12. This CDR3 is 19 amino acids long. Germline V gene sequence: CDR1 SQVTM, CDR2 ANQGSEA.

The V gene is TRBV29-1, the J gene TRBJ1-2, with 7 bases aligning to TRBD1. The CDR3 length is 13 residues. The germline V gene has CDR1 SQVTM and CDR2 ANQGSEA. V was pared by 6 bases and J by 2 bases, with 6 bases of the junction left unmatched. CDR3 nucleotides: TGCAGCGTCAGGGGACAGACCAACTATGGCTACACCTTC. Translation: CSVRGQTNYGYTF.

The CDR3 here is CASSYDRDEQYF. In nucleotides, the CDR3 is TGTGCCAGCAGTTACGACAGGGACGAGCAGTACTTC. The chain is built from TRBV6-2 or TRBV6-3 and TRBJ2-7; the match to TRBD1 covers 7 bases. V was pared by 2 bases and J by 5 bases, with 0 bases of the junction left unmatched. The CDR3 is made up of 12 amino acids. The germline V gene encodes CDR1 MNHEY and CDR2 SVGEGT.

The chain combines TRBV4-1 with TRBJ2-4, with TRBD2 matching 8 bases. The CDR3 extends over 15 amino acids. V shed 3 bases and J 3 bases; nucleotides not matched to a gene: 4. Germline values: CDR1 MGHRA, CDR2 YSYEKL. In DNA, the CDR3 is TGCGCCAGCAGCCAGCGTAGCGGGAACAAAAACATTCAGTACTTC. Translated: CASSQRSGNKNIQYF.

The chain links TRBV7-2 to TRBJ2-5; 13 nucleotides align to TRBD2. Unmatched junction bases numbered 8, after V lost 5 bases and J lost 5 bases. The CDR3 is 16 amino acids. Per germline, CDR1 SGHTA and CDR2 FQGNSA. The CDR3 DNA sequence: TGTGCCAGCAGCCCTCGGACTAGCGGGAGCTTTGAGACCCAGTACTTC. This encodes CASSPRTSGSFETQYF.

The chain joins TRBV5-5 to TRBJ1-1; a possible D gene is TRBD1 (6 bases). V was shortened by 4 bases and J by 5 bases, with 12 bases between the two germline ends. This CDR3 region has 13 residues. Germline V gene data show CDR1 as SGHKS and CDR2 as YYEKEE (reference sequence). DNA for the CDR3: TGTGCCAGCAGCCCTACAGGGTATACTGAAGCTTTCTTT. Protein: CASSPTGYTEAFF. The complete variable domain, with remaining parts taken from reference TRBV5-5 and TRBJ1-1, reads DAGVTQSPTHLIKTRGQQVTLRCSPISGHKSVSWYQQVLGQGPQFIFQYYEKEERGRGNFPDRFSARQFPNYSSELNVNALLLGDSALYLCASSPTGYTEAFFGQGTRLTVV.

The CDR3 bases are TGTGCCAGCAGCGTGCGGATGGAGGGAGATACGCAGTATTTT. Amino acid sequence: CASSVRMEGDTQYF. The chain carries TRBV9 and TRBJ2-3; TRBD2 might be the D (6 bases). The CDR3 is 14 amino acids. CDR1 is SGDLS and CDR2 is YYNGEE in the germline V gene. V was pared by 2 bases and J by 5 bases, with 12 bases between.

The chain couples TRBV7-9 to TRBJ2-3, with TRBD2 matching over 9 bases. This CDR3 region has 17 residues. Trimming took 4 bases from V and 2 from J; bases not matched to a gene: 10. Germline V gene sequence: CDR1 SEHNR, CDR2 FQNEAQ (reference sequence). The CDR3 sequence: CASSSPTGGRATDTQYF. The CDR3 DNA is TGTGCCAGCAGCTCACCCACAGGCGGGAGGGCCACAGATACGCAGTATTTT.

V gene TRBV30 combines with J gene TRBJ2-1; 10 nucleotides align to TRBD2. With V trimmed by 1 base and J by 6 bases, 9 bases remained unmatched. The CDR3 totals 16 residues. CDR1 is GTSNPN and CDR2 is SVGIG in the germline V gene (reference sequence). The CDR3 nucleotides are TGTGCCTGGAGTGATCCGCGCCTAGCGGGAGCCAATGAGCAGTTCTTC. Translation gives CAWSDPRLAGANEQFF.

This chain joins TRBV27 and TRBJ2-7, with 10 positions matching TRBD1. The V gene end was trimmed by 3 bases and the J gene end by 2 bases; junction bases not matched to a gene: 4. Germline V gene data show CDR1 as MNHEY and CDR2 as SMNVEV (reference sequence). The CDR3 contains 15 residues. Here the CDR3 reads CASSFRDRGAYEQYF. CDR3 DNA: TGTGCCAGCAGTTTCCGGGACAGGGGAGCCTACGAGCAGTACTTC.

J is TRBJ2-3 and V is TRBV3-1 (or the pseudogene TRBV3-2), with 11 positions matching TRBD2. J lost 2 bases, V lost 4 bases, and 5 bases had no gene match. The CDR3 has 16 residues. Per germline, CDR1 LGHDT and CDR2 YNNKEL (reference sequence). The CDR3 reads CASSRALAGDTDTQYF. In DNA, the CDR3 is TGTGCCAGCAGCCGAGCACTAGCGGGAGACACAGATACGCAGTATTTT.

This sequence joins TRBV19 and TRBJ2-1; TRBD2 matches at 13 bases. Looked up from germline, CDR1 is LNHDA and CDR2 is SQIVND (reference sequence). V was pared by 6 bases and J by 9 bases, with 8 bases of the junction left unmatched. The CDR3 has 15 residues. The CDR3 here is CASRSTSGRAGEQFF. The CDR3 DNA follows: TGTGCCAGTAGGAGTACTAGCGGGAGGGCTGGTGAGCAGTTCTTC.

Only a few counts were recorded for this clone. This chain links TRBV7-9 with TRBJ1-4; a possible D gene is TRBD1 (6 bases). V lost 1 base, J lost 4 bases, and 13 bases lay in between. Germline V gene sequence: CDR1 SEHNR, CDR2 FQNEAQ (reference sequence). This CDR3 spans 16 amino acids. The CDR3 loop reads CASSLVWDTRNEKLFF. The CDR3 region has the DNA TGTGCCAGCAGCTTAGTTTGGGACACACGTAATGAAAAACTGTTTTTT.

V is TRBV5-6 and J is TRBJ1-2, with D perhaps TRBD1 (6 bases). Trimming removed 2 bases from V and 2 bases from J, with 13 bases in between. The CDR3 totals 15 residues. Germline V CDR1 and CDR2: SGHDT, YYEEEE. The CDR3 region is CASSLLGQPNYGYTF. CDR3 nucleotides: TGTGCCAGCAGCTTACTTGGACAGCCCAACTATGGCTACACCTTC. The full variable domain, with the rest looked up from reference TRBV5-6 and TRBJ1-2, is DAGVTQSPTHLIKTRGQQVTLRCSPKSGHDTVSWYQQALGQGPQFIFQYYEEEERQRGNFPDRFSGHQFPNYSSELNVNALLLGDSALYLCASSLLGQPNYGYTFGSGTRLTVV.